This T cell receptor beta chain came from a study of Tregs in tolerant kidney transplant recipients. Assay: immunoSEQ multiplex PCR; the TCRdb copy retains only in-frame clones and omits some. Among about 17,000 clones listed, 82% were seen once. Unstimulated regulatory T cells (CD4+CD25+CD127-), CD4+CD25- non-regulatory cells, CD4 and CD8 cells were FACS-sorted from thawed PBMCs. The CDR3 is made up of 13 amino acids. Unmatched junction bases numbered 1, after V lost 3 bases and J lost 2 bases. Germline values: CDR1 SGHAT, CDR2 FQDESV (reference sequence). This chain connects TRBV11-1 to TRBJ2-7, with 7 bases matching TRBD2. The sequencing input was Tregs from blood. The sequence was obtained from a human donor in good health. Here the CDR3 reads CASSLGGTYEQYF. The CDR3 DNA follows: TGTGCCAGCAGCTTGGGAGGGACCTACGAGCAGTACTTC. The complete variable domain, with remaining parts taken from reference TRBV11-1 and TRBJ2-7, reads EAEVAQSPRYKITEKSQAVAFWCDPISGHATLYWYRQILGQGPELLVQFQDESVVDDSQLPKDRFSAERLKGVDSTLKIQPAELGDSAMYLCASSLGGTYEQYFGPGTRLTVT.